This is a list of T cell receptor beta chains from one sample in a study of CD8 T cells in ankylosing spondylitis. TCRdb re-called the 5' RACE reads with MiXCR, one entry per CDR3 protein. The data hold under 200,000 distinct CDR3 sequences, with 10% to 15% observed a single time. Material for sequencing was blood, either unsorted or a sorted T cell fraction (not recorded which). These receptors were taken from a female donor with ankylosing spondylitis or in good health (not recorded which). Both conserved end residues are part of each CDR3. The D gene is left open where the match is weak. A clone size is listed for some rows: how often the clone was seen (once, few, many), or a class if it is expanded.

v_call: TRBV20-1
d_call: TRBD2
clone_size: many
j_call: TRBJ2-3
cdr3_nt: TGCAGTGCTAGAAAGATACTAGCGCGCACAGATACGCAGTATTTT
cdr3_aa: CSARKILARTDTQYF

v_call: TRBV5-1
d_call: .
clone_size: many
j_call: TRBJ2-5
cdr3_nt: TGCGCCAGCAGCGTCGGGACCGATATCCAGTACTTC
cdr3_aa: CASSVGTDIQYF

v_call: TRBV9
d_call: .
clone_size: many
j_call: TRBJ1-1
cdr3_nt: TGTGCCAGCAGCGTAGAGACAGGATTGAACACTGAAGCTTTCTTT
cdr3_aa: CASSVETGLNTEAFF

v_call: TRBV7-9
d_call: .
clone_size: .
j_call: TRBJ2-2
cdr3_nt: TGTGCCAGCAGCTTAGTTCCTGCCGGGGAGCTGTTTTTT
cdr3_aa: CASSLVPAGELFF

v_call: TRBV6-2/TRBV6-3
d_call: .
clone_size: many
j_call: TRBJ2-7
cdr3_nt: TGTGCCAGCACCTTATGGGGAGCGGTTTCCTACGAGCAGTACTTC
cdr3_aa: CASTLWGAVSYEQYF

v_call: TRBV7-2
d_call: .
clone_size: many
j_call: TRBJ1-5
cdr3_nt: TGTGCCAGCAGCTTAGTGGAGAGCAATCAGCCCCAGCATTTT
cdr3_aa: CASSLVESNQPQHF

v_call: TRBV20-1
d_call: .
clone_size: .
j_call: TRBJ2-5
cdr3_nt: TGCAGTGCTAGAGGGGTGCTAGCCAACCTAGTCCAAGAGACCCAGTACTTC
cdr3_aa: CSARGVLANLVQETQYF

v_call: TRBV20-1
d_call: .
clone_size: few
j_call: TRBJ2-7
cdr3_nt: TGCAGTGCTAGAGAGGCGGGCCGGGGTCTCTACGAGCAGTACTTC
cdr3_aa: CSAREAGRGLYEQYF

v_call: TRBV24-1
d_call: TRBD1
clone_size: many
j_call: TRBJ2-3
cdr3_nt: TGTGCCACCAGTAGACGACAGGGGACAGATACGCAGTATTTT
cdr3_aa: CATSRRQGTDTQYF

v_call: TRBV14
d_call: .
clone_size: .
j_call: TRBJ2-1
cdr3_nt: TGTGCCAGCAGCCAAGCTTCGATGCTAGCGGAGCAGTTCTTC
cdr3_aa: CASSQASMLAEQFF

v_call: TRBV6-1
d_call: .
clone_size: .
j_call: TRBJ2-7
cdr3_nt: TGTGCCAGCAGTGTCGAGGATCCCCTATTCGACGAGCAGTACTTC
cdr3_aa: CASSVEDPLFDEQYF

v_call: TRBV30
d_call: TRBD1
clone_size: many
j_call: TRBJ1-5
cdr3_nt: TGTGCCTGGAGTAAGGACAGGGGTAACAATCAGCCCCAGCATTTT
cdr3_aa: CAWSKDRGNNQPQHF

v_call: TRBV7-9
d_call: TRBD1
clone_size: many
j_call: TRBJ1-1
cdr3_nt: TGTGCCAGCAGCTCCCAGACTGAACCAGGGGGCCAAGCTTTCTTT
cdr3_aa: CASSSQTEPGGQAFF

v_call: TRBV5-1
d_call: TRBD2
clone_size: many
j_call: TRBJ2-1
cdr3_nt: TGCGCCAGCAGCTTAGGGACTAGCGGGGTGAGCTCCTACAATGAGCAGTTCTTC
cdr3_aa: CASSLGTSGVSSYNEQFF

v_call: TRBV6-5
d_call: .
clone_size: many
j_call: TRBJ2-4
cdr3_nt: TGTGCCAGCAGTTACACAGGCTCCTCTGGCCAGTACTTC
cdr3_aa: CASSYTGSSGQYF

v_call: TRBV4-3
d_call: TRBD2
clone_size: .
j_call: TRBJ2-7
cdr3_nt: TGCGCCAGCAGCCAAGATCTAGCGGGAGGCGAGCAGTACTTC
cdr3_aa: CASSQDLAGGEQYF

v_call: TRBV5-1
d_call: .
clone_size: many
j_call: TRBJ2-1
cdr3_nt: TGCGCCAGCGCTACGACGGACCCTTCCTACAATGAGCAGTTCTTC
cdr3_aa: CASATTDPSYNEQFF

v_call: TRBV30
d_call: .
clone_size: few
j_call: TRBJ2-1
cdr3_nt: TGTGCCTGGAGCGACGCCAGCTCCTACAATGAGCAGTTCTTC
cdr3_aa: CAWSDASSYNEQFF

v_call: TRBV29-1
d_call: TRBD1
clone_size: many
j_call: TRBJ1-1
cdr3_nt: TGCAGCGGGATCCTTCTAGACAGGGGTACTGAAGCTTTCTTT
cdr3_aa: CSGILLDRGTEAFF

v_call: TRBV12-3/TRBV12-4
d_call: TRBD1
clone_size: many
j_call: TRBJ2-2
cdr3_nt: TGTGCCAGCAGTTTGGGACAGGGGAACACCGGGGAGCTGTTTTTT
cdr3_aa: CASSLGQGNTGELFF

v_call: TRBV12-3/TRBV12-4
d_call: TRBD1
clone_size: once
j_call: TRBJ2-7
cdr3_nt: TGTGCCAGCAGTTTTGGGACAGGGGGATACGAGCAGTACTTC
cdr3_aa: CASSFGTGGYEQYF

v_call: TRBV7-2
d_call: TRBD2
clone_size: .
j_call: TRBJ2-1
cdr3_nt: TGTGCCAGCAGCCCAACTAGCGGTACTCCCAGGGGTGAGCAGTTCTTC
cdr3_aa: CASSPTSGTPRGEQFF

v_call: TRBV7-6
d_call: .
clone_size: many
j_call: TRBJ2-7
cdr3_nt: TGTGCCAGCAGCGATGACATCTACGAGCAGTACTTC
cdr3_aa: CASSDDIYEQYF

v_call: TRBV12-3/TRBV12-4
d_call: .
clone_size: many
j_call: TRBJ1-2
cdr3_nt: TGTGCCAGCACCCGGGGGGAGGCCCCCAATGGCTACACCTTC
cdr3_aa: CASTRGEAPNGYTF